The sequence of this T cell receptor beta chain was determined in a study of blood T cell repertoires in COVID-19. As for the study in general: Acute and convalescent COVID-19 samples came from the United States, Italy and Spain. Sources were T cells, B-cell-depleted T cells, or PBMCs; the material itself was cDNA or gDNA.

Authors' data handling: Amplifying reference gene primers gave estimates of nucleated cell counts. Generated by immunoSEQ multiplex PCR, the TCRdb table keeps only in-frame clones and is missing some. V, J and clone size derive from that table, while D and trimming were established from the DNA sequence. Among roughly 67,000 clones listed, 90% to 95% were seen once. Trimming took 5 bases from V and 1 from J; bases not matched to a gene: 2. This CDR3 contains 15 residues. Germline V CDR1 and CDR2: MNHEY, SVGEGT. The chain has TRBV6-2 or TRBV6-3 and TRBJ2-5, with 12 bases fitting TRBD2. The receptor comes from a man in his 70s with active COVID-19. The source material was peripheral blood. DNA of the CDR3: TGTGCCAGCAGTCTAGCGGGGGGGATCCAAGAGACCCAGTACTTC. Residues: CASSLAGGIQETQYF.